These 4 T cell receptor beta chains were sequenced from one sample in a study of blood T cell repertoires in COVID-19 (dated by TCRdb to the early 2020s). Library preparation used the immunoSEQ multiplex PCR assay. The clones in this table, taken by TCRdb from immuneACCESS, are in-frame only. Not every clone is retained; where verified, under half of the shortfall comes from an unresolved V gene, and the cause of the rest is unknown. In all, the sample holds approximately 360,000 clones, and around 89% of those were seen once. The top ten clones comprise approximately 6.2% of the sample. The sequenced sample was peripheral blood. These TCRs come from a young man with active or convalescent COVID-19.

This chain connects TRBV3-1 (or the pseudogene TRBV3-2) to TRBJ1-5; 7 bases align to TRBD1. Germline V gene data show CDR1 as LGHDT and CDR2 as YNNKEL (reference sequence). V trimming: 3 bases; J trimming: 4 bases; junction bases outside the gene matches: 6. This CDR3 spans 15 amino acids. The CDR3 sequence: CASSQQGVGNQPQHF. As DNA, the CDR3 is TGTGCCAGCAGCCAGCAGGGGGTGGGTAATCAGCCCCAGCATTTT.

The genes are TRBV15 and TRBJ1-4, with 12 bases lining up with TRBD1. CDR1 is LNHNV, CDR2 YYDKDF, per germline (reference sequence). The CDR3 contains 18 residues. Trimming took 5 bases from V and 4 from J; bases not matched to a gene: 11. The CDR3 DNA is TGTGCCACCAGCCCAGGGGCGGGACAGGGGGCCAGTAATGAAAAACTGTTTTTT. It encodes CATSPGAGQGASNEKLFF. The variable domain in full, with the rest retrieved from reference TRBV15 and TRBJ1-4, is DAMVIQNPRYQVTQFGKPVTLSCSQTLNHNVMYWYQQKSSQAPKLLFHYYDKDFNNEADTPDNFQSRRPNTSFCFLDIRSPGLGDTAMYLCATSPGAGQGASNEKLFFGSGTQLSVL.

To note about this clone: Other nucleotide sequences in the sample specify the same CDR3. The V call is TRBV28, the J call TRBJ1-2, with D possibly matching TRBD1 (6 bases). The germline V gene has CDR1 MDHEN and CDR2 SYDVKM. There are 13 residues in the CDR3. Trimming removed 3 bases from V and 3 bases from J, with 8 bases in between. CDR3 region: CASSLRQDYGYTF. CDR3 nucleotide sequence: TGTGCCAGCAGTTTGAGACAGGACTATGGCTACACCTTC.

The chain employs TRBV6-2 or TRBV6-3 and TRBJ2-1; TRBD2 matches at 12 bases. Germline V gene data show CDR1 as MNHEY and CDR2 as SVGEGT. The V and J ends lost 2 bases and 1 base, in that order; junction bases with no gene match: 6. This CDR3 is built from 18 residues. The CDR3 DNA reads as TGTGCCAGCAGTTACCTAACTAGCGGGGGGTTATCCTACAATGAGCAGTTCTTC. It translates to CASSYLTSGGLSYNEQFF.